This T cell receptor beta chain was sequenced during a study of CD8+ T cells in alopecia areata (dated 2018 in TCRdb). In terms of the full investigation: Treated patients were enrolled in an open-label pilot trial of oral tofacitinib at 5 to 10 mg twice daily for moderate-to-severe alopecia areata. Patients stayed on tofacitinib for 6 to 18 months and then had 6 months of follow-up off drug so that delayed response and recurrence could be assessed. Disease severity in treated patients was measured with the SALT score, which quantifies the percentage of affected scalp surface area. To study T cell clonal expansion in alopecia areata, the researchers applied high-throughput TCRbeta sequencing to both the C3H/HeJ mouse model and human patients. On the human side, TCRbeta sequencing was run on scalp tissue and on sorted CD4+ and CD8+ peripheral blood T cells from healthy controls and from alopecia areata patients with either patchy or totalis/universalis disease. Biopsies were taken from tofacitinib-treated patients at baseline and again at 4 and 24 weeks into treatment, and several of those patients also had a later scalp biopsy. Scalp clonality was compared among normal scalp (n=4), patchy alopecia areata scalp (n=8), and alopecia totalis/universalis scalp (n=8). RNA was extracted with the PAXgene miRNA kit for fixed scalp, the miRNeasy kit for PBMCs, and the RNeasy kit for mouse skin. immunoSEQ multiplex PCR using 35 Vbeta forward primers and 13 Jbeta reverse primers was used to amplify TCRbeta CDR3 regions. Beyond this particular receptor, the publication reports: Unlike mouse skin, where gammadelta T cells dominate, normal human skin contains resident alphabeta T cells that get sequenced too, which complicates analysis of the scalp TCR repertoire. TCR sequences shared between patients were less clear than in mice, possibly partly because of HLA diversity in the patient population. Tofacitinib significantly decreased scalp clonality and the number of expanded CD8+ clones among the top 100 scalp clones. Because the treated cohort was small and included a single nonresponder, larger studies are needed to assess links between baseline CD8+ expansion and response. Lesional scalp, especially in alopecia totalis/universalis, showed higher clonality and more expanded CD8+ clones than normal scalp, suggesting antigenic drive. Many expanded lesional clones were found to persist in scalp and blood during tofacitinib treatment, and relapse after treatment cessation may be partly explained by this persistence.

The sample's treatment or condition, from its label and the paper: oral pan-JAK inhibitor, 5-10 mg twice daily. Lesional scalp punch biopsies and peripheral blood were collected from alopecia areata patients. PBMCs were separated by density centrifugation and stained for CD3, CD4 and CD8, after which CD4+ and CD8+ T cells were sorted on a FACSAria. Of note for this clone: This receptor's antigen is unknown. Base qualities were left out, and no much larger clone turns up one base away.

The library relied on the immunoSEQ multiplex PCR assay. RNA was extracted from all samples and reverse transcribed into cDNA, which served as template for TCR sequencing. First-strand cDNA was synthesized using SuperScript III with a 2:1 mix of oligo-dT and random hexamers. Amplification bias was assessed with a synthetic immune receptor repertoire, and residual bias was removed computationally. From the authors' description of their analysis: After raw reads were preprocessed to remove errors, the CDR3 was defined following IMGT conventions as running from the conserved cysteine to phenylalanine. Clonality was computed as 1 minus the Shannon entropy, with the entropy normalized by log2 of the number of productive unique TCRs. Scalp TCRbeta sequences were cross-referenced with sorted blood CD4 and CD8 repertoires so that the CD4 or CD8 identity of scalp clones could be inferred. TCRdb holds this immuneACCESS table with in-frame rearrangements only. Some clones are missing; in checked studies, unresolved V genes explain under half, and the rest has no known cause. Clone size and the V and J calls come from that table; the DNA yielded D and trimming. This sample holds about 180,000 clones; roughly 50% were observed only once. The ten largest clones represent 16% of the sample.

The sample consisted of CD4+ T cells sorted from blood, taken at week 56, from a patient treated with tofacitinib. The TCR sequence derives from a human donor with alopecia areata.

The nucleotides are TGTGCCAGCAGCTTTTTCGGAACTAACTATGGCTACACCTTC. Its coded protein is CASSFFGTNYGYTF. The V and J genes are TRBV7-9 and TRBJ1-2, with the D gene not confidently named. The CDR3 measures 14 amino acids from cysteine to phenylalanine. Left in the record is the CDR3 DNA by itself, 42 bases read in frame from the first base. The V end loses 3 bases and the J end loses 0 bases, and a stretch of 8 bases separates them. The germline V gene (reference sequence) yields SEHNR for CDR1 and FQNEAQ for CDR2.